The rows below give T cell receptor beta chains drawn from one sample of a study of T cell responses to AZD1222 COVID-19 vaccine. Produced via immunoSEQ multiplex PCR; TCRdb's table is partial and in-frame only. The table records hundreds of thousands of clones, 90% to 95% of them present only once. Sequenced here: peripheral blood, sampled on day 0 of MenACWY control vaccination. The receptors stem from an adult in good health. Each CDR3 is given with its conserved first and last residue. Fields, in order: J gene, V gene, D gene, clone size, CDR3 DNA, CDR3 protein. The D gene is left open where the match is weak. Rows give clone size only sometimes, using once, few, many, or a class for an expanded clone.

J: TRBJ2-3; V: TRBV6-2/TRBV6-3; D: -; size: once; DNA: TGTGCCAGCAGTTACTGGGTGGGGCCAGATACGCAGTATTTT; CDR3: CASSYWVGPDTQYF
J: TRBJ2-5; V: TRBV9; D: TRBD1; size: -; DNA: TGTGCCAGCAGCGTAGGAGCGACAGGGGACCGCGAGACCCAGTACTTC; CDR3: CASSVGATGDRETQYF
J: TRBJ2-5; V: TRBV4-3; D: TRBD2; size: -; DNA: TGCGCCAGCAGCCAAGGGCGGGGGGGCATTGGGACCCAGTACTTC; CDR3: CASSQGRGGIGTQYF
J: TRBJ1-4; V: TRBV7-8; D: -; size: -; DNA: TGTGCCAGCAGCTCGCAGGGCCTGGAGGAAAAACTGTTTTTT; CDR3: CASSSQGLEEKLFF
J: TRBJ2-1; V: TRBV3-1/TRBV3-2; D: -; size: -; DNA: TGTGCCAGCAGCCAAGCAGGCGGGGGCCAACACAATGAGCAGTTCTTC; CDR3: CASSQAGGGQHNEQFF
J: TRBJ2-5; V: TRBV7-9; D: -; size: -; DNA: TGTGCCAGCAGCCAAGGGGGGGCCATCCAAGAGACCCAGTACTTC; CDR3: CASSQGGAIQETQYF
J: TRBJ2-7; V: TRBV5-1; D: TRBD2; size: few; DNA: TGCGCCAGCAGCGTCGGGCTAGCGGGTTCCCCCACCTCCTACGAGCAGTACTTC; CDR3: CASSVGLAGSPTSYEQYF
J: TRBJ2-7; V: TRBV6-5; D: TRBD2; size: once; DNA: TGTGCCAGCAGTTACCTACTAGCGGGGCGATACGAGCAGTACTTC; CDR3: CASSYLLAGRYEQYF
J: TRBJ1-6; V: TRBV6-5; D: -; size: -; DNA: TGTGCCAGCAAAACAAGAGGGGTCACGAATTCACCCCTCCACTTT; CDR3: CASKTRGVTNSPLHF
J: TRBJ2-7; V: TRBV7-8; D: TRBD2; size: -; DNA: TGTGCCAGCACCCCGGGTTCTCGGGGGGCCTACGAGCAGTACTTC; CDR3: CASTPGSRGAYEQYF